The rows below give T cell receptor beta chains drawn from one sample of a study of metastatic and nonmetastatic thyroid tumors. TCRdb re-clonotyped the PCR reads via MiXCR. The sample records about 43,000 clones, under 4% being singletons. The specimen sequenced was blood. These receptors were collected from a female donor with papillary thyroid cancer or a benign thyroid nodule (not recorded which). Some clones in this sample may be carry-over from other donors' samples. The CDR3 runs from the conserved cysteine through the conserved F or W. A D gene is named only where the DNA matches it firmly. Size values are once, few and many counts, or a class for expanded clones, and some rows have none.

v_gene	abundance	d_gene	j_gene	CDR3aa	CDR3nt
TRBV4-1	many	.	TRBJ1-6	CASSQEYRLGSPLHF	TGCGCCAGCAGCCAAGAATACAGGCTAGGGTCACCCCTCCACTTT
TRBV5-5	many	.	TRBJ1-1	CASSLEVGGGLAFF	TGTGCCAGCAGCTTGGAGGTTGGCGGGGGGTTGGCTTTCTTT
TRBV6-5	few	.	TRBJ2-7	CASSYRGSSYEQYF	TGTGCCAGCAGTTACCGGGGTTCATCCTACGAGCAGTACTTC
TRBV20-1	few	.	TRBJ2-3	CSPYGTGRNTQYF	TGCAGTCCTTACGGGACGGGACGTAATACGCAGTATTTT
TRBV5-1	few	TRBD1	TRBJ1-2	CASSTVQGANYGYTF	TGCGCCAGCAGCACCGTACAGGGGGCTAACTATGGCTACACCTTC
TRBV30	.	TRBD1	TRBJ1-1	CAWSVGRTGGAGTEAFF	TGTGCCTGGAGTGTAGGCCGGACAGGGGGCGCTGGGACTGAAGCTTTCTTT
TRBV12-3/TRBV12-4	.	.	TRBJ2-2	CASSLGLRSGELFF	TGTGCCAGCAGTTTAGGTCTCAGGTCTGGGGAGCTGTTTTTT
TRBV5-4	many	.	TRBJ2-1	CASSKRTLNNEQFF	TGTGCCAGCAGCAAACGGACACTCAACAATGAGCAGTTCTTC
TRBV28	.	.	TRBJ2-3	CASSRGGVSDTQYF	TGTGCCAGCTCCAGGGGGGGTGTTAGCGATACGCAGTATTTT
TRBV19	many	.	TRBJ2-3	CASSNQGGGTDTQYF	TGTGCCAGTAGTAATCAGGGGGGGGGCACAGATACGCAGTATTTT
TRBV5-6	many	.	TRBJ1-2	CASTPLRGYGYTF	TGTGCCAGCACCCCCTTAAGGGGGTATGGCTACACCTTC
TRBV5-1	medium-sized	.	TRBJ2-1	CASSFLGSSYNEQFF	TGCGCCAGCAGCTTCCTCGGGAGTTCCTACAATGAGCAGTTCTTC
TRBV27	many	TRBD2	TRBJ2-1	CASSPYPASGRAPYNEQFF	TGTGCCAGCAGTCCCTATCCAGCTAGCGGGAGGGCCCCCTACAATGAGCAGTTCTTC
TRBV14	few	TRBD2	TRBJ2-2	CARSEGWGLATGELFF	TGTGCCAGAAGCGAAGGTTGGGGACTAGCCACCGGGGAGCTGTTTTTT
TRBV20-1	many	TRBD1	TRBJ2-1	CSASPGTGLRSYNEQFF	TGCAGTGCTAGTCCCGGGACAGGGTTACGGTCCTACAATGAGCAGTTCTTC
TRBV12-3/TRBV12-4	.	.	TRBJ1-1	CASRPPARGTEAFF	TGTGCCAGCAGACCCCCTGCCAGGGGCACTGAAGCTTTCTTT
TRBV12-3/TRBV12-4	many	TRBD1	TRBJ2-3	CASSFLQGDTQYF	TGTGCCAGCAGTTTCCTACAGGGGGATACGCAGTATTTT
TRBV5-1	.	TRBD2	TRBJ2-3	CASTRDPSGTSGVGDTQYF	TGCGCCAGCACTCGCGACCCATCCGGGACTAGCGGGGTTGGGGATACGCAGTATTTT
TRBV6-1	many	.	TRBJ2-7	CASSNGYEQYF	TGTGCCAGCAGTAACGGCTACGAGCAGTACTTC
TRBV20-1	many	.	TRBJ1-1	CSAGPNTEAFF	TGCAGTGCAGGTCCGAACACTGAAGCTTTCTTT
TRBV4-1	many	TRBD2	TRBJ2-1	CASSHPGLAGGASYNEQFF	TGCGCCAGCAGCCACCCCGGACTAGCGGGAGGTGCCTCCTACAATGAGCAGTTCTTC
TRBV20-1	many	TRBD2	TRBJ2-7	CSAEFPGTTTYEQYF	TGCAGTGCTGAATTCCCCGGGACTACTACCTACGAGCAGTACTTC
TRBV12-3/TRBV12-4	few	.	TRBJ1-6	CASSLDNSPLHF	TGTGCCAGCAGTTTGGATAATTCACCCCTCCACTTT
TRBV6-1	many	.	TRBJ1-2	CASSSQIYGYTF	TGTGCCAGCAGTTCACAGATATATGGCTACACCTTC
TRBV20-1	.	.	TRBJ2-7	CSASGDLLQQYF	TGCAGTGCTAGTGGGGACTTGCTTCAGCAGTACTTC
TRBV19	many	.	TRBJ2-4	CASSIGSAKNIQYF	TGTGCCAGTAGTATAGGGTCAGCCAAAAACATTCAGTACTTC
TRBV27	few	.	TRBJ1-1	CASSLARMNTEAFF	TGTGCCAGCAGTTTAGCCAGGATGAACACTGAAGCTTTCTTT
TRBV28	few	.	TRBJ2-7	CASSSPPGGLSSYEQYF	TGTGCCAGCAGTTCTCCGCCGGGGGGCCTAAGCTCCTACGAGCAGTACTTC
TRBV6-1	many	.	TRBJ1-4	CASSYGTGTTNEKLFF	TGTGCCAGCAGTTATGGGACGGGAACAACTAATGAAAAACTGTTTTTT
TRBV6-1	many	TRBD2	TRBJ2-3	CASKRESGTDTQYF	TGTGCCAGCAAGCGGGAGAGTGGGACAGATACGCAGTATTTT
TRBV2	.	.	TRBJ1-2	CASSESRGFATGYTF	TGTGCCAGCAGTGAAAGCAGGGGTTTTGCCACTGGCTACACCTTC
TRBV6-6	few	.	TRBJ1-2	CASSYSPLQVYKIYGYTF	TGTGCCAGCAGTTACTCCCCCCTTCAGGTCTATAAAATCTATGGCTACACCTTC